This passage covers 14 T cell receptor beta chains from one sample sequenced in a study of cytomegalovirus exposure and HLA in healthy donors. The PCR had 60 Vbeta and 13 Jbeta primers. The repertoire was sequenced with immunoSEQ multiplex PCR; TCRdb's copy has only in-frame clones and lacks some. The sample lists approximately 88,000 clones, roughly 72% occurring once. Material: PBMCs. Receptors originate from a man aged 25-40 years in good health and CMV-seropositive.

This rearrangement joins TRBV13 to TRBJ2-3, with 7 bases identical to TRBD2. The CDR3 has 16 residues. The ends lost 4 bases at V and 0 bases at J; junction bases unmatched: 7. CDR1 PRHDT and CDR2 FYEKMQ come from the germline V gene (reference sequence). The CDR3 spells CASSSPGRESTDTQYF. CDR3 sequence (DNA): TGTGCCAGCAGCTCGCCAGGGCGGGAGAGCACAGATACGCAGTATTTT.

V usage is TRBV2 and J usage is TRBJ2-7; the match to TRBD2 covers 10 bases. CDR3 length: 14 residues. The J segment lost 1 base and the V segment lost 8 bases, leaving 5 bases of the junction unmatched. Germline lookup yields CDR1 SNHLY and CDR2 FYNNEI. DNA of the CDR3: TGTGCCAGCTCAGCGGGGGGGCGGTCCTACGAGCAGTACGTC. Translating gives CASSAGGRSYEQYV.

The rearrangement joins TRBV4-3 to TRBJ2-3; 11 positions agree with TRBD2. The germline CDR1 and CDR2 sequences are LGHNA and YSLEER. With V trimmed by 4 bases and J by 4 bases, 10 bases remained unmatched. The CDR3 consists of 17 residues. The CDR3 loop reads CASSRLVSGRDADTQYF. The CDR3 DNA follows: TGCGCCAGCAGCCGTCTAGTTAGCGGGAGGGATGCAGATACGCAGTATTTT.

J is TRBJ1-2 and V is TRBV6-5; unclear D gene. CDR1 is MNHEY and CDR2 is SVGAGI in the germline V gene. CDR3 size: 13 residues. V lost 8 bases and J lost 7, with 17 bases in between. The CDR3 region has the DNA TGTGCCAGCTTTCCCCATCAGGCCTCTGGCTACACCTTC. Its translation: CASFPHQASGYTF.

This chain uses TRBV27 with TRBJ2-7; possible D gene TRBD2, 5 bases. The germline CDR1 and CDR2 sequences are MNHEY and SMNVEV (reference sequence). The CDR3 length is 15 residues. Deletions cut 5 bases from V and 7 bases from J, with 21 bases between. CDR3 sequence (DNA): TGTGCCAGCAGTCCGCCCGGAAACCATCCGGGAGAGCAGTACTTC. It is translated as CASSPPGNHPGEQYF.

This chain connects TRBV2 to TRBJ1-5; D remains unclear. The CDR3 contains 13 residues. CDR1 and CDR2 from the germline V gene are SNHLY and FYNNEI. V lost 6 bases, J lost 4 bases, and 10 bases lay in between. For the CDR3, the DNA is TGTGCCAGCAGATGGTCAGCGAATCAGCCCCAGCATTTT. Amino acid sequence: CASRWSANQPQHF.

This clone was seen more than once but under ten times. V is TRBV18 and J is TRBJ2-7; the D gene is possibly TRBD1 (6 bases). V lost 3 bases and J 3 bases, leaving 9 bases between the germline ends. The V gene's germline CDR1 is KGHSH and CDR2 LQKENI. The CDR3 runs 13 residues. The CDR3 region has the DNA TGTGCCAGCTCACCGGGGGCGGGCTACGAGCAGTACGTC. Translated, it gives CASSPGAGYEQYV.

The chain has TRBV6-5 and TRBJ2-5; 10 positions agree with TRBD1. V trimming: 7 bases; J trimming: 5 bases; junction bases outside the gene matches: 10. From germline, CDR1 is MNHEY and CDR2 SVGAGI. There are 15 residues in the CDR3. As DNA, the CDR3 is TGTGCCAGCAACAGACAGGGGGCGCAGGGGGAGACCCAGTACTTC. Its protein is CASNRQGAQGETQYF.

The rearrangement links TRBV4-2 to TRBJ2-1; a weak D match, TRBD1 (6 bases). V lost 2 bases to trimming and J lost 5 bases, with 10 bases between them. CDR1 is LGHNA and CDR2 is YNFKEQ in the germline V gene. CDR3 length equals 14 residues. The CDR3 coding sequence is TGTGCCAGCAGCCAACCGGGACACAACAATGAGCAGTTCTTC. This codes for CASSQPGHNNEQFF.

V is TRBV6-5 and J is TRBJ1-5, with D hard to call. Deletions cut 6 bases from V and 4 bases from J, with 7 bases between. In germline, CDR1 is MNHEY, CDR2 SVGAGI. This CDR3 comprises 12 residues. The CDR3 DNA reads as TGTGCCAGCAGCCAGTCAAATCAGCCCCAGCATTTT. It is translated as CASSQSNQPQHF.

The chain employs TRBV7-9 and TRBJ2-1; 8 nucleotides line up with TRBD2. Looked up from germline, CDR1 is SEHNR and CDR2 is FQNEAQ (reference sequence). There are 16 residues in the CDR3. The trim removed 3 bases at V and 8 bases at J, leaving 12 bases unmatched. CDR3: CASSLVGSGSRDEQFF. The CDR3, as DNA: TGTGCCAGCAGCTTGGTTGGGAGCGGGAGCAGGGATGAGCAGTTCTTC.

The rearrangement links TRBV27 to TRBJ1-2; 11 bases map to TRBD1. The J segment lost 2 bases and the V segment lost 6 bases, leaving 5 bases of the junction unmatched. The germline V gene encodes CDR1 MNHEY and CDR2 SMNVEV (reference sequence). This CDR3 comprises 15 residues. The DNA of the CDR3 is TGTGCCAGCAGAGGACAGGGGGCTAGAAACTATGGCTACACCTTC. Residues: CASRGQGARNYGYTF.

This chain uses TRBV5-4 with TRBJ1-5; 9 bases align to TRBD1. V was clipped by 2 bases and J by 4 bases; unmatched bases: 7. CDR1 is SGHNT and CDR2 is YYREEE in the germline V gene (reference sequence). CDR3 size: 16 residues. The CDR3 sequence: CASSFLDRGRNQPQHF. DNA for the CDR3: TGTGCCAGCAGCTTTTTGGACAGGGGCCGGAATCAGCCCCAGCATTTT. Together with reference TRBV5-4 and TRBJ1-5, the CDR3 gives the full variable domain: ETGVTQSPTHLIKTRGQQVTLRCSSQSGHNTVSWYQQALGQGPQFIFQYYREEENGRGNFPPRFSGLQFPNYSSELNVNALELDDSALYLCASSFLDRGRNQPQHFGDGTRLSIL.

The V and J genes are TRBV5-1 and TRBJ1-1; D may be TRBD1 (5 bases). Per germline, CDR1 SGHRS and CDR2 YFSETQ. Trimming stripped 4 bases from V and 0 bases from J, with 16 bases between. This CDR3 region has 16 residues. The CDR3 region is CASSPLDIPMNTEAFF. As DNA, the CDR3 is TGCGCCAGCAGCCCGTTGGACATTCCGATGAACACTGAAGCTTTCTTT.